The entry below gives a single T cell receptor (beta chain) sequence along with its context. This sample was taken from a study of blood T cell repertoires in COVID-19. Study-level background: The cDNA or gDNA used as material had been derived from T cells, B-cell-depleted T cells, or PBMCs.

The cohort comprised adults aged roughly 18 to 100 years residing in under 25 US areas. As processed by the authors: Nucleated cell number was recorded as an estimate derived from reference gene primer amplification. Produced via immunoSEQ multiplex PCR; TCRdb's table is partial and in-frame only. V and J calls and clone size are given by that table; D and trimming were obtained from the DNA. This repertoire shows 270,000 or so clones, roughly 88% found once; its top ten account for 1.2%. Material for sequencing was PBMCs or T cells enriched from blood (not recorded which). The sequence came from a middle-aged woman with acute COVID-19.

CDR3 nucleotides: TGTGCCAGTAGTACAGGGGTACCAGATACGCAGTATTTT. It yields the protein CASSTGVPDTQYF. The rearrangement links TRBV19 to TRBJ2-3; maybe TRBD1 (6 bases). Germline CDR1 reads LNHDA; CDR2 reads SQIVND (reference sequence). CDR3 length: 13 residues. The V gene lost 4 bases and the J gene lost 4 bases, with 9 bases spanning the gap.